Here is one TCR beta chain with its context. The antigen it recognizes is unknown. Base-call qualities are not available, and no considerably larger clone is one nucleotide away. From the germline V gene, CDR1 is MGHRA and CDR2 is YSYEKL. After removal of 1 base from V and 6 bases from J, the junction retains 10 bases not matched to a gene. The CDR3 measures 16 amino acids from cysteine to phenylalanine. The read is trimmed to its CDR3 DNA, 48 bases read in frame from base 1. The method was the immunoSEQ multiplex PCR assay. Rearranged TCR beta chain sequences were amplified with the hsTCRB Kit following the manufacturer's protocol. TCRB libraries were sequenced on an Illumina MiSeq. Under the source paper's analysis protocol: The proprietary platform of the kit vendor was used for demultiplexing, trimming and gene mapping. Here the immuneACCESS table is served through TCRdb, limited to in-frame sequences with V and J called. Missing clones are a known gap in these copies; in checked studies unresolved V genes cover under half, and the rest lacks a known reason. The DNA gave D and trimming, while V, J and clone size come from that table. For this sample the table gives around 40,000 clones, of which 78% were detected only once. Around 6.6% of the sample goes to the ten largest clones.

This record belongs to a study of a mutant IDH1 vaccine in newly diagnosed glioma listed by TCRdb under 2021. With respect to the entire study: Across visits V03 through V10, patients got a total of eight vaccinations, given in weeks 1, 3, 5, 7, 11, 15, 19 and 23. Vaccination began 4-6 weeks after radiotherapy alone, or alongside temozolomide cycles in the chemotherapy-containing groups. Of the 30 to 35 treated patients, approximately 62% were male and about 40% were female, and a mean age of 40.4 years was recorded. Before enrollment, most patients had been given radiochemotherapy with temozolomide as standard therapy, while the rest had received either radiotherapy alone or temozolomide alone. Six visits were used for peripheral blood collection: V03 (baseline), V05, V07, V10, V12 and V13. Longitudinal TCRB deep sequencing was done for roughly 23 treated patients, wherever samples were available for exploratory analyses. General study outcomes and caveats: The authors stated that sample limitations prevented analyses of patient blood samples from being reproduced. Selection of PBMC samples for TCRB deep sequencing was based on availability. Pseudoprogression seemed to be unrelated to changes in the top peripheral T cell clonotypes found by TCRB sequencing. Vaccine-induced immune responses across multiple MHC alleles were detected in 90% to 95% of patients.

Read against the paper, the sample's time point label means: week 23, last vaccination. Every vaccine dose consisted of 300 ug of a 20-mer mutant IDH1 peptide in Montanide, administered subcutaneously together with topical imiquimod. All donors had newly diagnosed IDH1-mutant astrocytomas of WHO grade 3 or 4 that showed loss of nuclear ATRX. The samples were drawn from NOA16, a multicentre, single-arm, open-label phase I trial in Germany that tested a mutant IDH1 peptide vaccine in humans for the first time. The DNeasy Blood and Tissue Kit was used to extract genomic DNA from EDTA blood for TCRB sequencing.

Here the chain combines TRBV4-1 and TRBJ2-3; 7 central nucleotides agree with TRBD2. The TCR originated in a woman aged 40 to 49 with glioma. Some clones in this sample may be carry-over from other donors' samples. The sequences come from PBMCs, collected from a glioma patient whose treatment included an IDH1 peptide vaccine. The CDR3 protein: CASSQGGRGLLDTQYF. The bases read TGCGCCAGCAGCCAAGGGGGGAGGGGACTTTTGGATACGCAGTATTTT.